This T cell receptor (beta chain) was obtained from a study of T cell changes during pregnancy in multiple sclerosis. The protocol was immunoSEQ multiplex PCR, while the TCRdb copy is restricted to in-frame clones and leaves out a portion. Here the sample spans 100,000 to 140,000 clones, 85% to 95% being singletons. The CDR3 covers 13 residues. The germline gives CDR1 SGDLS, CDR2 YYNGEE. Trimming shortened V by 0 bases and J by 6 bases, and 7 bases separated the two germline ends. This TCR was recovered from a female donor in good health, enrolled as a control in a pregnancy study. The starting material was peripheral blood, obtained in the third trimester of pregnancy. The chain couples TRBV9 to TRBJ2-1; D is unclear. Written as DNA, the CDR3 is TGTGCCAGCAGCGTAGCACCTAGCAATGAGCAGTTCTTC. Protein product: CASSVAPSNEQFF.